This T cell receptor (beta chain) was identified during a study of blood T cell repertoires in COVID-19. Here immunoSEQ multiplex PCR was the method, and the copy in TCRdb shows in-frame clones only, minus some. The sample holds 200,000 to 300,000 clones; approximately 89% are singletons and the top ten take about 1.7%. This clone was seen a handful of times. J lost 5 bases, V lost 2 bases, and 4 bases had no gene match. The CDR3 is 15 amino acids. Germline lookup yields CDR1 SGHNT and CDR2 YYREEE (reference sequence). This TCR was recovered from a woman aged 60 to 75 who had recovered from COVID-19. Material: peripheral blood. The rearrangement joins TRBV5-4 to TRBJ2-2; 9 bases agree with TRBD2. CDR3 DNA: TGTGCCAGCAGCTTAATTAGCGGGGGTACCGGGGAGCTGTTTTTT. The encoded protein is CASSLISGGTGELFF.